This record covers a single T cell receptor (beta chain). What it binds is unknown. The data belong to a study of T cell responses to AZD1222 COVID-19 vaccine. This CDR3 is built from 15 residues. Germline lookup yields CDR1 MNHNS and CDR2 SASEGT. The V gene lost 1 base and the J gene lost 4 bases, with 8 bases spanning the gap. General study results and limits: Per reports, nearly half of all spike-specific TCRs target regions that are unmutated in variants. A rise in Spike-specific TCR breadth and depth followed two AZD1222 doses. Only a handful of AZD1222 recipients tested seropositive at baseline. Repertoires were sampled only after the peak T cell response.

Assay used: immunoSEQ multiplex PCR; TCRdb lists only in-frame clones, some missing. This table holds 140,000 to 150,000 clones, 80% to 95% found once. This rearrangement joins TRBV6-1 to TRBJ2-6; D remains ambiguous. This receptor was identified in an adult in good health. The sequences come from peripheral blood, collected on day 0 of MenACWY control vaccination. The CDR3 sequence is CASSEGPSGANVLTF. The CDR3 DNA follows: TGTGCCAGCAGTGAAGGACCTTCCGGGGCCAACGTCCTGACTTTC.